Listed here are 12 T cell receptor beta chains from one sample, sequenced in a study of cytomegalovirus exposure and HLA in healthy donors (dated by TCRdb to the late 2010s). To prepare the library, the immunoSEQ multiplex PCR assay was applied. The multiplex PCR relied on a mix of 60 forward primers for TCR Vbeta segments and 13 reverse primers for TCR Jbeta segments. Not all clones reach the TCRdb copy of this immuneACCESS table, which keeps in-frame sequences only. Checked studies attribute under half of the gap to unresolved V genes and leave the rest unexplained. The sample contains around 50,000 clones, about four fifths of them found a single time. 1.5% to 2% of the sample lies in the top ten. Material for sequencing was PBMCs. All receptors come from a man in his forties in good health and CMV-seronegative.

The chain combines TRBV5-1 with TRBJ2-5; 9 bases are a match to TRBD2. The CDR3 has 15 amino acids. CDR1 SGHRS and CDR2 YFSETQ come from the germline V gene. Unmatched junction bases numbered 8, after V lost 4 bases and J lost 4 bases. CDR3 coding DNA: TGCGCCAGCAGCCCCTGGACTAGCGCGGGAGAGACCCAGTACTTC. It translates to CASSPWTSAGETQYF.

The chain is built from TRBV5-6 and TRBJ2-7; 9 bases are shared with TRBD1. Trimming at V came to 2 bases and at J to 1 base, leaving 4 bases not matched to a gene. The CDR3 extends over 15 amino acids. Germline V gene lookup returns CDR1 SGHDT and CDR2 YYEEEE. The DNA for the CDR3 is TGTGCCAGCAGCTTATGGGACAGGGAGTCCTACGAGCAGTACTTC. Amino acids: CASSLWDRESYEQYF.

The rearrangement links TRBV7-9 to TRBJ1-1; 7 bases agree with TRBD1. The CDR3 is 16 residues long. CDR1 and CDR2 from the germline V gene are SEHNR and FQNEAQ (reference sequence). The V segment lost 1 base and the J segment 1 base; nucleotides outside the gene matches: 6. The DNA of the CDR3 is TGTGCCAGCAGCTTAGGACAGGGCAACTCGAACACTGAAGCTTTCTTT. This encodes CASSLGQGNSNTEAFF.

The J gene is TRBJ2-2, the V gene TRBV5-4; D remains unclear. The CDR3 has 13 residues. The V end was cut by 1 base, the J end by 4 bases, with 5 bases between. Looked up from germline, CDR1 is SGHNT and CDR2 is YYREEE (reference sequence). DNA of the CDR3: TGTGCCAGCAGCTTGCCGCGCACCGGGGAGCTGTTTTTT. It specifies CASSLPRTGELFF.

The V call is TRBV7-9, the J call TRBJ2-7, with TRBD1 as a possible D gene (6 bases). The V gene lost 5 bases and the J gene lost 2 bases, with 13 bases spanning the gap. CDR3 length equals 14 residues. Germline values: CDR1 SEHNR, CDR2 FQNEAQ (reference sequence). The CDR3 region has the DNA TGTGCCAGCAGCGCCGACAGGAACCCCTACGAGCAGTACTTC. Its translation: CASSADRNPYEQYF.

The chain uses TRBV19 and TRBJ1-1, with D hard to call. The germline CDR1 and CDR2 sequences are LNHDA and SQIVND (reference sequence). The CDR3 consists of 15 residues. The V and J ends lost 5 bases and 1 base respectively, with 14 bases between them. CDR3 amino acids: CASSPPIGSNTEAFF. The DNA for the CDR3 is TGTGCCAGTAGTCCCCCCATCGGGTCGAACACTGAAGCTTTCTTT.

V is TRBV27 and J is TRBJ2-1, with TRBD1 identical over 11 bases. V lost 2 bases, J lost 4 bases, and 22 bases stayed unmatched. The length of the CDR3 is 22 residues. Looked up from germline, CDR1 is MNHEY and CDR2 is SMNVEV (reference sequence). For the CDR3, the DNA is TGTGCCAGCAGTTTAGGGTTGTGGGACAGGGGGACGGGCCCGAATTGGTACAATGAGCAGTTCTTC. Translating gives CASSLGLWDRGTGPNWYNEQFF.

The J gene is TRBJ1-1, the V gene TRBV19; D gene uncertain. This CDR3 region has 14 residues. Deletions cut 6 bases from V and 1 base from J, with 12 bases between. Germline lookup yields CDR1 LNHDA and CDR2 SQIVND (reference sequence). The CDR3 reads CASRTTTGNTEAFF. The CDR3 region has the DNA TGTGCCAGTAGAACTACGACTGGGAACACTGAAGCTTTCTTT.

The chain has TRBV6-1 and TRBJ1-6; 7 positions agree with TRBD1. The CDR3 covers 13 residues. After removal of 7 bases from V and 8 bases from J, the junction contained 5 bases not matched to a gene. Per germline, CDR1 MNHNS and CDR2 SASEGT. The CDR3 DNA is TGTGCCAGCAAGGGGGCAGGGGATTCACCCCTCCACTTT. As protein: CASKGAGDSPLHF.

The CDR3 nucleotides read TGTGCCAGCAGCCCAGGACTCCGACATGAAGGGGGCTCTGGAAACACCATATATTTT. Translation: CASSPGLRHEGGSGNTIYF. This chain connects TRBV5-4 to TRBJ1-3; D is possibly TRBD1 (6 bases). V dropped 4 bases and J dropped 0 bases, with 23 bases sitting between them. Germline V gene sequence: CDR1 SGHNT, CDR2 YYREEE (reference sequence). CDR3 length equals 19 residues.

This CDR3 reads CASSNMRGQPQHF. The CDR3 DNA reads TGTGCCAGCAGTAATATGAGGGGGCAGCCCCAGCATTTT. V gene TRBV6-5 combines with J gene TRBJ1-5; maybe TRBD1 (6 bases). Germline V gene data show CDR1 as MNHEY and CDR2 as SVGAGI. Trimming shortened V by 5 bases and J by 7 bases, and 12 bases separated the two germline ends. This CDR3 has 13 amino acids.

CDR3 nucleotides: TGTGCCAGCAGCCCTGACGGCGGGGGTGTAACTGAAGCTTTCTTT. Encoded protein: CASSPDGGGVTEAFF. J is TRBJ1-1 and V is TRBV4-2, with D perhaps matching TRBD1 (5 bases). This CDR3 contains 15 residues. CDR1 is LGHNA and CDR2 is YNFKEQ in the germline V gene. V dropped 4 bases and J dropped 5 bases, with 17 bases sitting between them.